What follows are 31 T cell receptor beta chains derived from one specimen sequenced in a study of cytomegalovirus exposure and HLA in healthy donors. Both 60 Vbeta primers and 13 Jbeta primers went into the PCR. Some clones are missing from TCRdb's copy, which holds only in-frame ones; the method was immunoSEQ multiplex PCR. The sample lists about 170,000 clones, approximately 70% seen once, with 2% to 2.5% in the top ten. Input material: PBMCs. Every receptor here comes from a human donor in good health.

The V call is TRBV27, the J call TRBJ1-5; a weak D match, TRBD1 (6 bases). V gave up 3 bases and J gave up 2 bases, with 8 bases separating them. The CDR3 length is 14 residues. Germline V CDR1 and CDR2: MNHEY, SMNVEV (reference sequence). The CDR3 loop is CASSLTGGNQPQHF. The CDR3 nucleotides are TGTGCCAGCAGTTTGACAGGTGGCAATCAGCCCCAGCATTTT.

The chain combines TRBV15 with TRBJ1-2; the match to TRBD1 covers 10 bases. The CDR3 covers 16 residues. After removal of 0 bases from V and 5 bases from J, the junction contained 6 bases not matched to a gene. Germline assignment: CDR1 LNHNV and CDR2 YYDKDF (reference sequence). The CDR3 sequence is CATSRDRQGAGYGYTF. CDR3 nucleotide sequence: TGTGCCACCAGCAGAGACCGACAGGGGGCAGGGTATGGCTACACCTTC.

The chain couples TRBV6-1 to TRBJ2-6, with a possible D match to TRBD1 (5 bases). Germline V gene lookup returns CDR1 MNHNS and CDR2 SASEGT. The CDR3 is made up of 18 amino acids. V lost 3 bases and J 0 bases, leaving 15 bases between the germline ends. Here the CDR3 reads CASSDSTGPLSGANVLTF. CDR3 bases: TGTGCCAGCAGTGATAGTACAGGCCCTCTCTCTGGGGCCAACGTCCTGACTTTC.

The rearrangement joins TRBV5-1 to TRBJ2-3, with a possible D match to TRBD2 (5 bases). Looked up from germline, CDR1 is SGHRS and CDR2 is YFSETQ. V was trimmed by 1 base and J by 6 bases, leaving 6 bases between them. The CDR3 runs to 12 residues. CDR3 sequence: CASSLRGDTQYF. The CDR3 nucleotides are TGCGCCAGCAGCTTGCGGGGTGATACGCAGTATTTT.

This chain joins TRBV5-1 and TRBJ2-2; D remains unclear. The germline CDR1 and CDR2 sequences are SGHRS and YFSETQ. V lost 5 bases and J 1 base, leaving 9 bases between the germline ends. There are 14 residues in the CDR3. The CDR3: CASRSELNTGELFF. DNA for the CDR3: TGCGCCAGCAGGTCGGAGTTGAACACCGGGGAGCTGTTTTTT.

V is TRBV25-1 and J is TRBJ1-1; D is ambiguous. V was cut by 1 base and J by 1 base, with 7 bases left in between. Germline V CDR1 and CDR2: MGHDK, SYGVNS. The CDR3 has 14 amino acids. In DNA, the CDR3 is TGTGCCAGCAGTGAATGGTCGGGGAACACTGAAGCTTTCTTT. Its translation is CASSEWSGNTEAFF.

In regard to this clone: Other nucleotide sequences from this sample produce the same CDR3. This rearrangement joins TRBV4-1 to TRBJ2-7; 9 nucleotides align to TRBD1. Per the germline V gene, CDR1 is MGHRA and CDR2 is YSYEKL. Germline trimming cut 4 bases from V and 1 base from J; bases unmatched to any gene: 2. The CDR3 loop spans 14 amino acids. The CDR3 DNA follows: TGCGCCAGCAGCCCGGGACAGGGTTCCTACGAGCAGTACTTC. This sequence encodes CASSPGQGSYEQYF.

This clone was counted only a few times. The J gene is TRBJ2-7, the V gene TRBV11-1; the match to TRBD1 covers 10 bases. The germline CDR1 and CDR2 sequences are SGHAT and FQDESV (reference sequence). The CDR3 spans 16 residues. The trim removed 0 bases at V and 4 bases at J, leaving 6 bases unmatched. CDR3 sequence (DNA): TGTGCCAGCAGCTTAGCCGGGACAGGGGCAAAGTACGAGCAGTACTTC. Protein product: CASSLAGTGAKYEQYF. Based on the CDR3 plus reference TRBV11-1 and TRBJ2-7, the full variable domain is EAEVAQSPRYKITEKSQAVAFWCDPISGHATLYWYRQILGQGPELLVQFQDESVVDDSQLPKDRFSAERLKGVDSTLKIQPAELGDSAMYLCASSLAGTGAKYEQYFGPGTRLTVT.

The V call is TRBV27, the J call TRBJ1-4; 9 bases are a match to TRBD1. Trimming cost V 5 bases and J 7 bases; bases outside gene matches: 11. The CDR3 length is 16 residues. Germline CDR1 is MNHEY and CDR2 is SMNVEV (reference sequence). The CDR3 coding sequence is TGTGCCAGCAGTCCACTCTGGACAGGGGAAGGTGAAAAACTGTTTTTT. Encoded protein: CASSPLWTGEGEKLFF.

J is TRBJ2-1 and V is TRBV2; 11 nucleotides align to TRBD1. Germline lookup yields CDR1 SNHLY and CDR2 FYNNEI. The CDR3 length is 16 residues. V lost 2 bases, J lost 7 bases, and 7 bases stayed unmatched. This chain's CDR3 is CASSELGTGGRNEQFF. Here the CDR3 DNA reads TGTGCCAGCAGTGAACTCGGGACAGGGGGTAGGAATGAGCAGTTCTTC.

The chain recombines TRBV6-6 with TRBJ2-1; possible D gene TRBD2, 5 bases. Germline V gene data show CDR1 as MNHNY and CDR2 as SVGAGI (reference sequence). The CDR3 extends over 11 amino acids. Deletions cut 11 bases from V and 3 bases from J, with 8 bases between. The CDR3 region has the DNA TGTGCCGGAGGCTTCTACAATGAGCAGTTCTTC. It translates to CAGGFYNEQFF.

The chain carries TRBV7-8 and TRBJ2-2, with D possibly TRBD1 on 5 matching bases. CDR3 size: 15 residues. In germline, CDR1 is SGHVS, CDR2 FQNEAQ. Trimming cost V 6 bases and J 0 bases, with 11 bases left between them. The CDR3 here is CASSQGASNTGELFF. The CDR3 DNA reads as TGTGCCAGCAGTCAGGGTGCATCGAACACCGGGGAGCTGTTTTTT.

The chain links TRBV15 to TRBJ1-2, with 9 bases fitting TRBD1. CDR1 and CDR2 from the germline V gene are LNHNV and YYDKDF (reference sequence). The trim removed 5 bases at V and 8 bases at J, leaving 6 bases unmatched. The CDR3 is 13 residues long. CDR3 loop: CATSLQGAEGYTF. In DNA, the CDR3 is TGTGCCACCAGCCTACAGGGGGCGGAAGGCTACACCTTC. Supplemented by reference TRBV15 and TRBJ1-2, the full variable domain reads DAMVIQNPRYQVTQFGKPVTLSCSQTLNHNVMYWYQQKSSQAPKLLFHYYDKDFNNEADTPDNFQSRRPNTSFCFLDIRSPGLGDTAMYLCATSLQGAEGYTFGSGTRLTVV.

CDR3 residues: CASSYTRVSNQPQHF. The CDR3 DNA reads as TGTGCCAGCAGCTATACCCGGGTTAGCAATCAGCCCCAGCATTTT. The J gene is TRBJ1-5, the V gene TRBV5-6; D uncertain. The germline V and J ends were trimmed by 3 bases and 0 bases, with 10 bases remaining between them. Germline CDR1 is SGHDT and CDR2 is YYEEEE. CDR3 size: 15 residues.

The chain couples TRBV6-5 to TRBJ1-1, with 11 bases lining up with TRBD1. Germline CDR1 is MNHEY and CDR2 is SVGAGI. The CDR3 loop spans 14 amino acids. J was trimmed by 7 bases and V by 7 bases; bases with no gene match: 8. The CDR3 bases are TGTGCCAGCACCAGGACAGGGGGCCGCTGTGAAGCTTTCTTT. This encodes CASTRTGGRCEAFF.

V gene TRBV5-1 combines with J gene TRBJ2-3; a weak D match, TRBD2 (5 bases). Germline V CDR1 and CDR2: SGHRS, YFSETQ. This CDR3 is built from 16 residues. The V gene lost 0 bases and the J gene lost 4 bases, with 15 bases spanning the gap. The CDR3 DNA reads TGCGCCAGCAGCTTGGAAGGACTTTCCGGGCCAGATACGCAGTATTTT. Residues: CASSLEGLSGPDTQYF. The whole variable domain, remainder taken from reference TRBV5-1 and TRBJ2-3, is KAGVTQTPRYLIKTRGQQVTLSCSPISGHRSVSWYQQTPGQGLQFLFEYFSETQRNKGNFPGRFSGRQFSNSRSEMNVSTLELGDSALYLCASSLEGLSGPDTQYFGPGTRLTVL.

The J gene is TRBJ1-1, the V gene TRBV4-3; possibly TRBD1 for D (5 bases). The CDR3 is 15 residues long. With 0 bases removed from V and 5 bases from J, the gap between germline ends came to 13 bases. From germline, CDR1 is LGHNA and CDR2 YSLEER. The CDR3 nucleotides read TGCGCCAGCAGCCAAGATCGGGGGGGATGGACTGAAGCTTTCTTT. This sequence encodes CASSQDRGGWTEAFF.

In this sample, this clone turned up a few times. This chain uses TRBV6-4 with TRBJ1-1; 10 nucleotides agree with TRBD1. Germline trimming cut 2 bases from V and 5 bases from J; bases unmatched to any gene: 8. The CDR3 covers 16 residues. CDR1 MRHNA and CDR2 SNTAGT come from the germline V gene. CDR3 region: CASSDVDRGMRTEAFF. CDR3 nucleotides: TGTGCCAGCAGTGACGTGGACAGGGGGATGAGGACTGAAGCTTTCTTT.

This clone was picked up one time. This chain joins TRBV4-2 and TRBJ1-5; 9 bases fit TRBD1. The V and J ends lost 2 bases and 7 bases, in that order; junction bases with no gene match: 6. Germline-derived CDR1 and CDR2 are LGHNA and YNFKEQ. This CDR3 spans 15 amino acids. CDR3 sequence reads: CASSQTGGREQPQHF. In DNA, the CDR3 is TGTGCCAGCAGCCAAACAGGGGGCAGGGAGCAGCCCCAGCATTTT.

V and J are TRBV27 and TRBJ2-3; TRBD1 might be the D (6 bases). Trimming pared 3 bases from V and 5 bases from J, leaving 18 bases between. Germline V gene sequence: CDR1 MNHEY, CDR2 SMNVEV (reference sequence). CDR3 length: 16 residues. CDR3 in DNA: TGTGCCAGCAGTTTCAACAGGGCTTCTACGGGAGATACGCAGTATTTT. The encoded protein is CASSFNRASTGDTQYF.

The genes are TRBV5-4 and TRBJ2-7; 8 bases map to TRBD1. CDR1 SGHNT and CDR2 YYREEE come from the germline V gene (reference sequence). The V gene end was trimmed by 0 bases and the J gene end by 2 bases; junction bases not matched to a gene: 7. CDR3 size: 16 residues. CDR3 protein: CASSLGGQGIPYEQYF. The CDR3 nucleotides read TGTGCCAGCAGCTTGGGAGGACAGGGTATACCCTACGAGCAGTACTTC.

The J gene is TRBJ1-1, the V gene TRBV7-9; D not certain. Trimming removed 5 bases at V and 1 base at J, with 14 bases between. Germline V lookup: CDR1 SEHNR, CDR2 FQNEAQ (reference sequence). The CDR3 length is 15 residues. The chain's CDR3 is CASSRPTYPNTEAFF. The DNA of the CDR3 is TGTGCCAGCAGCCGACCGACTTACCCGAACACTGAAGCTTTCTTT.

V gene TRBV7-3 combines with J gene TRBJ2-1, with TRBD2 matching over 9 bases. Germline V gives CDR1 SGHTA, CDR2 FQGTGA. The CDR3 extends over 16 amino acids. The trim removed 4 bases at V and 0 bases at J, leaving 4 bases unmatched. CDR3 sequence (DNA): TGTGCCAGCAGCTGGCGCGGGGGGGCCTCCTACAATGAGCAGTTCTTC. This codes for CASSWRGGASYNEQFF.

The chain has TRBV5-6 and TRBJ2-3; perhaps TRBD1 as D (6 bases). The CDR3 is 16 amino acids. V lost 1 base to trimming and J lost 2 bases, with 14 bases between them. Germline V lookup: CDR1 SGHDT, CDR2 YYEEEE. This CDR3 is CASSLRIDRITDTQYF. The CDR3 bases are TGTGCCAGCAGCTTGAGAATCGACAGGATCACAGATACGCAGTATTTT.

The rearrangement joins TRBV19 to TRBJ1-2; 7 bases align to TRBD1. Germline CDR1 reads LNHDA; CDR2 reads SQIVND (reference sequence). Losses at the gene ends were 4 bases for V and 4 bases for J; bases not matched to a gene: 3. The CDR3 is 13 amino acids. CDR3 nucleotide sequence: TGTGCCAGTAGTACCCGACAGGGCTATGGCTACACCTTC. Protein product: CASSTRQGYGYTF.

V usage is TRBV19 and J usage is TRBJ1-4; D call uncertain. The CDR3 is 12 amino acids. The V gene's germline CDR1 is LNHDA and CDR2 SQIVND (reference sequence). Deletions cut 8 bases from V and 8 bases from J, with 12 bases between. CDR3 nucleotide sequence: TGTGCCAGTCGGGAGGTTGAAGAAAAACTGTTTTTT. Encoded protein: CASREVEEKLFF.

The genes are TRBV7-9 and TRBJ1-5; maybe TRBD1 (5 bases). Per germline, CDR1 SEHNR and CDR2 FQNEAQ (reference sequence). V dropped 5 bases and J dropped 3 bases, with 11 bases sitting between them. The CDR3 has 14 residues. The CDR3 sequence: CASSPIGDNQPQHF. As DNA, the CDR3 is TGTGCCAGCAGCCCCATAGGGGACAATCAGCCCCAGCATTTT.

The gene calls are TRBV7-2 and TRBJ1-2; D is ambiguous. Per germline, CDR1 SGHTA and CDR2 FQGNSA. The germline V and J ends were trimmed by 5 bases and 0 bases, with 22 bases remaining between them. The CDR3 has 18 residues. In nucleotides, the CDR3 is TGTGCCAGCAGCCCCTCCAGAGGGCTATCAATAGCTAACTATGGCTACACCTTC. It codes for CASSPSRGLSIANYGYTF.

The chain carries TRBV5-6 and TRBJ1-2, with 8 bases matching TRBD1. V was pared by 5 bases and J by 8 bases, with 11 bases of the junction left unmatched. CDR1 SGHDT and CDR2 YYEEEE come from the germline V gene. CDR3 size: 14 residues. The CDR3 DNA is TGTGCCAGCAGTTCGTGGGACAGGACCTGCGGCTACACCTTC. Translating it yields CASSSWDRTCGYTF.

The rearrangement links TRBV6-6 to TRBJ1-1; 8 bases fit TRBD1. Trimming took 5 bases from V and 1 from J; bases not matched to a gene: 6. This CDR3 has 15 amino acids. Germline-derived CDR1 and CDR2 are MNHNY and SVGAGI (reference sequence). This chain's CDR3 is CASSDRQGWNTEAFF. CDR3 nucleotide sequence: TGTGCCAGCAGTGACCGACAGGGGTGGAACACTGAAGCTTTCTTT.

The gene calls are TRBV7-2 and TRBJ2-3, with 13 positions matching TRBD2. The V gene end was trimmed by 2 bases and the J gene end by 4 bases; junction bases not matched to a gene: 6. The CDR3 contains 17 residues. In germline, CDR1 is SGHTA, CDR2 FQGNSA. The CDR3 nucleotides read TGTGCCAGCAGCTTAAGGACCACTAGCGGGGGGGCAGATACGCAGTATTTT. Protein product: CASSLRTTSGGADTQYF.